These T cell receptor beta chains were read from a single sample in a study of cytomegalovirus exposure and HLA in healthy donors. The repertoire was sequenced with immunoSEQ multiplex PCR; TCRdb's copy has only in-frame clones and lacks some. The sample holds 200,000 or so clones, over 75% seen once. Sequences were obtained from PBMCs. These receptors all stem from a human donor in good health. The CDR3 runs from the conserved cysteine through the conserved F or W. D genes are given only for firm matches. Not all rows give a size; the values are once, few, many and, for expanded clones, a class.

CDR3aa	CDR3nt	v_gene	j_gene	d_gene	abundance
CASSFGFEHF	TGTGCCAGCAGCTTTGGCTTTGAGCATTTT	TRBV11-2	TRBJ1-5	-	once
CASSSTTGAGYNEQFF	TGTGCCAGCAGCTCCACGACAGGGGCAGGGTACAATGAGCAGTTCTTC	TRBV7-2	TRBJ2-1	TRBD1	-
CASSLTGTGQNEQFF	TGTGCCAGCAGCTTAACCGGGACAGGGCAGAATGAGCAGTTCTTC	TRBV7-9	TRBJ2-1	TRBD1	-
CASSSGGTAGVGYNEQFF	TGCGCCAGCAGCTCCGGTGGCACCGCGGGAGTGGGATACAATGAGCAGTTCTTC	TRBV5-1	TRBJ2-1	TRBD2	-
CASSPGLAGGRDTQYF	TGTGCCAGCAGCCCAGGACTCGCGGGGGGTCGGGATACGCAGTATTTT	TRBV5-8	TRBJ2-3	TRBD2	-
CASSAPDRGTYEQYF	TGCGCCAGCAGCGCCCCGGACAGGGGTACCTACGAGCAGTACTTC	TRBV5-1	TRBJ2-7	TRBD1	-
CASKQDRGSPLHF	TGTGCCAGCAAACAAGACAGGGGTTCACCCCTCCACTTT	TRBV6-1	TRBJ1-6	TRBD1	-
CASSQDPLAGVSPGELFF	TGTGCCAGCAGCCAAGATCCCCTAGCGGGAGTTTCGCCCGGGGAGCTGTTTTTT	TRBV4-2	TRBJ2-2	TRBD2	-
CASGPGTDYEQYF	TGTGCCAGCGGTCCGGGCACAGACTACGAGCAGTACTTC	TRBV2	TRBJ2-7	-	-
CASSEAKGREGYEQYF	TGTGCCAGCAGTGAAGCGAAAGGAAGAGAGGGCTACGAGCAGTACTTC	TRBV6-1	TRBJ2-7	-	-
CASSDGTLGAETQYF	TGTGCCAGCAGTGACGGGACGCTGGGGGCGGAGACCCAGTACTTC	TRBV2	TRBJ2-5	-	-
CASSPRTSAYEQYF	TGTGCCAGCAGCCCCCGAACTAGCGCGTACGAGCAGTACTTC	TRBV5-4	TRBJ2-7	TRBD2	-
CAWSVRGPIRSRAQYF	TGTGCCTGGAGTGTACGAGGCCCAATTAGGTCCAGGGCGCAGTATTTT	TRBV30	TRBJ2-3	-	-
CASSSHGGAEAFF	TGTGCCAGCAGCTCCCACGGGGGGGCTGAAGCTTTCTTT	TRBV14	TRBJ1-1	-	-
CASSQPDRGETQYF	TGTGCCAGCAGCCAACCCGACAGGGGGGAGACCCAGTACTTC	TRBV4-2	TRBJ2-5	TRBD1	-
CASSKTSGRGNEQYF	TGTGCCAGCAGTAAGACTAGCGGGAGAGGGAACGAGCAGTACTTC	TRBV6-5	TRBJ2-7	TRBD2	-
CASSDWQGGGYTF	TGTGCCAGCAGTGACTGGCAGGGGGGCGGCTACACCTTC	TRBV6-1	TRBJ1-2	TRBD1	-
CASSQGNGYTF	TGTGCCAGCAGTCAGGGGAATGGCTACACCTTC	TRBV6-1	TRBJ1-2	-	-
CANPQGGASGANVLTF	TGTGCCAACCCACAGGGAGGGGCGTCTGGGGCCAACGTCCTGACTTTC	TRBV6-6	TRBJ2-6	-	-
CASSQGTIQETQYF	TGTGCCAGCAGCCAAGGGACAATCCAAGAGACCCAGTACTTC	TRBV7-2	TRBJ2-5	-	-
CASSQNSPGQGRVGNQPQHF	TGCGCCAGCAGCCAAAATTCACCGGGACAGGGGCGGGTCGGCAATCAGCCCCAGCATTTT	TRBV4-1	TRBJ1-5	TRBD1	-
CASSQVGDGEQFF	TGCGCCAGCAGCCAAGTAGGGGATGGTGAGCAGTTCTTC	TRBV4-1	TRBJ2-1	-	-
CASRGQGNAGELFF	TGTGCCAGCAGAGGGCAGGGGAACGCCGGGGAGCTGTTTTTT	TRBV6-1	TRBJ2-2	-	-
CAISLLADSYNEQFF	TGTGCCATCAGTTTACTAGCGGACTCCTACAATGAGCAGTTCTTC	TRBV10-3	TRBJ2-1	TRBD2	-
CASSGLAGLNAGELFF	TGCGCCAGCAGCGGACTAGCGGGATTAAATGCCGGGGAGCTGTTTTTT	TRBV5-1	TRBJ2-2	TRBD2	-
CASSPGGSGGNTIYF	TGTGCCAGCAGCCCAGGGGGCTCGGGAGGAAACACCATATATTTT	TRBV11-2	TRBJ1-3	TRBD1	-
CATKISGSSGNTIYF	TGTGCCACCAAGATAAGTGGGAGCTCTGGAAACACCATATATTTT	TRBV27	TRBJ1-3	-	-
CASSFSGTWSNTEAFF	TGTGCCAGCAGTTTTTCCGGGACATGGAGTAACACTGAAGCTTTCTTT	TRBV28	TRBJ1-1	-	once
CASSKDQGTISVAKNIQYF	TGTGCCAGCAGCAAAGATCAGGGGACCATTTCTGTTGCCAAAAACATTCAGTACTTC	TRBV21-1	TRBJ2-4	-	-
CASSIGTGYDDTEAFF	TGTGCCAGTAGTATCGGGACAGGGTATGACGACACTGAAGCTTTCTTT	TRBV19	TRBJ1-1	TRBD1	-
CAWSEMETQYF	TGTGCCTGGAGCGAGATGGAGACCCAGTACTTC	TRBV30	TRBJ2-5	-	-
CASRPSPGNTQYF	TGTGCCAGCAGGCCGTCGCCGGGAAATACGCAGTATTTT	TRBV6-5	TRBJ2-3	-	-
CASSDRGHSNQPQHF	TGTGCCAGCAGTGACAGGGGGCATAGCAATCAGCCCCAGCATTTT	TRBV6-1	TRBJ1-5	TRBD1	-
CSSSPNTGVLAWEQYF	TGTTCCAGCAGCCCGAATACCGGAGTTCTGGCCTGGGAGCAGTACTTC	TRBV7-9	TRBJ2-7	-	-
CAWSVPLAPASTDTQYF	TGTGCCTGGAGTGTACCTCTAGCGCCAGCTAGCACAGATACGCAGTATTTT	TRBV30	TRBJ2-3	-	-
CASSLLTPEETQYF	TGTGCCAGCAGCTTGTTGACTCCAGAAGAGACCCAGTACTTC	TRBV5-4	TRBJ2-5	-	-
CASSAAGTVFSPLHF	TGTGCCAGCAGTGCCGCCGGGACAGTCTTTTCACCCCTCCACTTT	TRBV6-1	TRBJ1-6	TRBD1	-
CASSPTGEDTGELFF	TGTGCCAGCAGCCCTACAGGGGAGGACACCGGGGAGCTGTTTTTT	TRBV9	TRBJ2-2	-	-
CASSFIGDRGRRFGNQPQHF	TGTGCCAGCAGTTTTATCGGGGACAGGGGGCGGAGGTTTGGCAATCAGCCCCAGCATTTT	TRBV28	TRBJ1-5	TRBD1	-
CASSLAAGEETQYF	TGTGCCAGCAGCTTGGCAGCGGGAGAGGAGACCCAGTACTTC	TRBV5-4	TRBJ2-5	TRBD2	once
CASSIVGDSSYNEQFF	TGTGCCAGCAGTATTGTGGGGGACAGCTCCTACAATGAGCAGTTCTTC	TRBV9	TRBJ2-1	TRBD1	-
CATRASGNSGANVLTF	TGTGCCACCAGAGCTAGCGGCAACTCTGGGGCCAACGTCCTGACTTTC	TRBV15	TRBJ2-6	TRBD2	-
CASSFKQGGSYNSPLHF	TGTGCCAGCAGTTTCAAACAGGGGGGCTCCTATAATTCACCCCTCCACTTT	TRBV27	TRBJ1-6	TRBD1	-
CASSQMTGVGANVLTF	TGCGCCAGCAGCCAAATGACAGGGGTTGGGGCCAACGTCCTGACTTTC	TRBV4-3	TRBJ2-6	TRBD1	-
CASSLSGGWYQETQYF	TGTGCCAGCAGCTTGAGTGGAGGGTGGTACCAAGAGACCCAGTACTTC	TRBV5-6	TRBJ2-5	-	once